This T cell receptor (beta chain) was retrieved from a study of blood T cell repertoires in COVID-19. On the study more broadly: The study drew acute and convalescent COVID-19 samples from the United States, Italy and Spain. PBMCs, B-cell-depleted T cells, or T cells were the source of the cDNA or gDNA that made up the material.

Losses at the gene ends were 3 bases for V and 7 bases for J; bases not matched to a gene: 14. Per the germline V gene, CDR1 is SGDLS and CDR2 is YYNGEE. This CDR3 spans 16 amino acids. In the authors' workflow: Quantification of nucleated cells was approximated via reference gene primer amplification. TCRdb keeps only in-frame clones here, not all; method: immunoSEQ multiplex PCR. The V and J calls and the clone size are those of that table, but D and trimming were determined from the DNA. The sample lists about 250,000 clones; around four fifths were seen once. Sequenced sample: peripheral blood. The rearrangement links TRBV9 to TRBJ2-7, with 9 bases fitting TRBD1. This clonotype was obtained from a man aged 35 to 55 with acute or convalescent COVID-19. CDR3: CASSAGTGSGLGEQYF. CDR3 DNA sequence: TGTGCCAGCAGCGCAGGGACAGGGTCCGGACTGGGTGAGCAGTACTTC.